A selection of T cell receptor beta chains follows, all from one sample in a study of sequential checkpoint blockade in melanoma. Only in-frame clones appear in the TCRdb table, and some are missing; sequencing was by immunoSEQ multiplex PCR. The table has roughly 18,000 clones, under 80% seen once. The sample here was CD8+ T cells sorted from blood (inferred from file names), taken from a patient given nivolumab and ipilimumab in sequence. The receptor source for this set is a human donor with melanoma. Each CDR3 is given with its conserved first and last residue. A D gene is named only where the DNA matches it firmly. Only some rows state a clone size, as once, few, many or a class for expanded clones.

clone size,J gene,D gene,V gene,CDR3 protein,CDR3 DNA
NA,TRBJ2-7,NA,TRBV5-6,CASSPQGARGNSYEQYF,TGTGCCAGCAGCCCCCAGGGAGCGCGGGGCAACTCCTACGAGCAGTACTTC
NA,TRBJ2-3,TRBD2,TRBV5-1,CASSPRTSGIDPTDTQYF,TGCGCCAGCAGCCCACGGACTAGCGGGATCGATCCCACAGATACGCAGTATTTT
NA,TRBJ2-2,TRBD2,TRBV6-6,CASSPIAGERAGELFF,TGTGCCAGCAGTCCTATAGCGGGAGAACGGGCCGGGGAGCTGTTTTTT
NA,TRBJ2-4,NA,TRBV30,CAWAGPRNIQYF,TGTGCCTGGGCGGGACCCAGGAACATTCAGTACTTC
NA,TRBJ1-2,TRBD1,TRBV15,CATSTTWTGVYGYTF,TGTGCCACCAGCACAACTTGGACAGGCGTATATGGCTACACCTTC
NA,TRBJ2-3,TRBD2,TRBV6-4,CASSKGLADTDTQYF,TGTGCCAGCAGTAAGGGACTAGCGGACACAGATACGCAGTATTTT
NA,TRBJ2-7,TRBD2,TRBV6-5,CASSYIGTSGSYEQYF,TGTGCCAGCAGTTACATCGGGACTAGCGGGAGCTACGAGCAGTACTTC
NA,TRBJ1-2,NA,TRBV9,CASSPGGHGYTF,TGTGCCAGCAGCCCGGGGGGACATGGCTACACCTTC
NA,TRBJ2-1,NA,TRBV6-1,CASSEWSLEVRNEQFF,TGTGCCAGCAGTGAATGGTCGCTAGAAGTTCGCAATGAGCAGTTCTTC
NA,TRBJ2-3,NA,TRBV5-4,CASSRRESGTDTQYF,TGTGCCAGCAGCCGGAGGGAGAGTGGCACAGATACGCAGTATTTT
medium-sized,TRBJ2-3,NA,TRBV2,CASRNRTADTDTQYF,TGTGCCAGCAGAAATAGGACAGCTGACACAGATACGCAGTATTTT
NA,TRBJ2-2,TRBD2,TRBV4-1,CASSQAAGTSGRGNTGELFF,TGCGCCAGCAGCCAAGCCGCCGGGACTAGCGGGAGGGGGAACACCGGGGAGCTGTTTTTT
few,TRBJ2-2,NA,TRBV13,CASSLGLTGTGDTGELFF,TGTGCCAGCAGCTTAGGTTTGACAGGGACTGGTGACACCGGGGAGCTGTTTTTT
few,TRBJ2-7,TRBD1,TRBV6-9,CASSLRTGSYEQYF,TGTGCCAGCAGTCTTCGGACAGGGAGCTACGAGCAGTACTTC
few,TRBJ1-2,NA,TRBV6-4,CASSDSNAGLEGYTF,TGTGCCAGCAGTGACTCAAACGCAGGACTGGAGGGCTACACCTTC
NA,TRBJ2-2,TRBD2,TRBV7-6,CASGPMGLAGGFTGELFF,TGTGCCAGCGGCCCAATGGGACTAGCGGGAGGCTTTACCGGGGAGCTGTTTTTT
NA,TRBJ1-2,NA,TRBV6-6,CASSFSQSNYGYTF,TGTGCCAGCAGTTTCTCTCAGTCCAACTATGGCTACACCTTC
NA,TRBJ1-1,NA,TRBV29-1,CSVDLRPEPNTEAFF,TGCAGCGTTGATTTGAGGCCAGAGCCGAACACTGAAGCTTTCTTT
medium-sized,TRBJ2-2,TRBD1,TRBV6-6,CASITGGQGVDGELFF,TGTGCCAGCATTACCGGGGGACAGGGTGTCGACGGGGAGCTGTTTTTT
few,TRBJ2-4,TRBD1,TRBV10-3,CAISDRQGAPKNIQYF,TGTGCCATCAGTGATCGACAGGGGGCTCCCAAAAACATTCAGTACTTC
NA,TRBJ2-7,NA,TRBV13,CASSSQYYEQYF,TGTGCCAGCAGCTCCCAGTATTACGAGCAGTACTTC
NA,TRBJ1-1,NA,TRBV7-8,CASSSAGANTEAFF,TGTGCCAGCAGCTCGGCGGGGGCGAACACTGAAGCTTTCTTT
NA,TRBJ2-7,TRBD2,TRBV4-3,CASSQWTSGYGGGHEQYF,TGCGCCAGCAGCCAATGGACTAGCGGGTACGGGGGAGGGCACGAGCAGTACTTC
NA,TRBJ1-2,TRBD1,TRBV6-5,CASSYSTGADGYTF,TGTGCCAGCAGTTACTCGACAGGGGCAGATGGCTACACCTTC
NA,TRBJ2-2,NA,TRBV6-5,CASSYRQDNTGELFF,TGTGCCAGCAGTTATCGACAGGACAACACCGGGGAGCTGTTTTTT
NA,TRBJ1-1,NA,TRBV27,CASSLSVGGTSLTFF,TGTGCCAGCAGTTTATCGGTAGGGGGGACTAGCTTGACTTTCTTT
NA,TRBJ2-4,TRBD2,TRBV7-9,CASSEGTSGEENIQYF,TGTGCCAGCAGCGAAGGGACTAGCGGGGAGGAAAACATTCAGTACTTC
NA,TRBJ2-3,TRBD2,TRBV7-3,CASSLTSGETDTQYF,TGTGCCAGCAGCTTAACCAGCGGGGAGACAGATACGCAGTATTTT
NA,TRBJ1-2,TRBD1,TRBV2,CASSETGVANYGYTF,TGTGCCAGCAGTGAGACAGGGGTCGCTAACTATGGCTACACCTTC
NA,TRBJ1-1,NA,TRBV4-1,CASSQEGGMNTEAFF,TGCGCCAGCAGCCAAGAAGGCGGGATGAACACTGAAGCTTTCTTT